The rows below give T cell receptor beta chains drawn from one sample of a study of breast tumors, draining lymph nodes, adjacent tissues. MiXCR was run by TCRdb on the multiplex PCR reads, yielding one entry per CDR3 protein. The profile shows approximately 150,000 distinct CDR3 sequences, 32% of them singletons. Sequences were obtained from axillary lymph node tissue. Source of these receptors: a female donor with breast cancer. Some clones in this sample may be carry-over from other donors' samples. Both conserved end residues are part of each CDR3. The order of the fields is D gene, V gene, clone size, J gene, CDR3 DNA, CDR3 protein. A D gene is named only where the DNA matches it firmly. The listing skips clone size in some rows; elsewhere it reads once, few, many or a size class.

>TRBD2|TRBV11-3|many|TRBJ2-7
TGTGCCAGCAGCCGGGAGGGAAGCTACGAGCAGTACTTC
CASSREGSYEQYF
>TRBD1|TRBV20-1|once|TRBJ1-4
TGCAGTGCTAGGCCGGGACAGGGGGCGGAAAAACTGTCTTTT
CSARPGQGAEKLSF
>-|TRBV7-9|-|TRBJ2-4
TGTGCCAGCAGCCCCCTGGAGGGGGCGCTTGCCAAAAACATTCAGTACTTC
CASSPLEGALAKNIQYF
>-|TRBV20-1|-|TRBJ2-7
TGCAGTGCCAACAACTACGGGCAGTACTTC
CSANNYGQYF
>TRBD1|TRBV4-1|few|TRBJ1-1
TGCGCCAGCAGAAGGGGACAGGGGGTCTTTGAAGCTTTCTTT
CASRRGQGVFEAFF
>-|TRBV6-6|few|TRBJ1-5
TGTGCCAGCAGTCCGCTCGGACGGGTTATCAATCAGCCCCAGCATTTT
CASSPLGRVINQPQHF
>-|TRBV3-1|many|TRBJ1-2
TGTGCCAGCAGCCAACGGCCAGGAGACTATGGCTACACCTTC
CASSQRPGDYGYTF
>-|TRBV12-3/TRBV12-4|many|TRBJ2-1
TGTGCCAGCAGTTTTTCGCTGAACAATGAGCAGTTCTTC
CASSFSLNNEQFF
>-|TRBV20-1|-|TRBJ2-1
TGCAGTGCACCCCAAATCAATGAGCAGTTCTTC
CSAPQINEQFF
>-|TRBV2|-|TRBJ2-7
TGTGCCAGCAGGGACCCTGGGGAGCAGTACTTC
CASRDPGEQYF
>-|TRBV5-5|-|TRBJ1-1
TGTGCCAGCAGCTCCGGCGGGGAATTGGTCGCTTTCTTT
CASSSGGELVAFF
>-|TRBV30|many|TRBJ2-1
TGTGCCTGGGATACAGGGATCACCTCGAACTCCTACAATGAGCAGTTCTTC
CAWDTGITSNSYNEQFF
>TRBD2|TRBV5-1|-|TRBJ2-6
TGCGCCAGCAGCTTGGCTAGCGGGGACCCTGGGGCCAACGTCCTGACTTTC
CASSLASGDPGANVLTF
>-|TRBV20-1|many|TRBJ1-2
TGCAGTGCTAGAGAAGCCGGGGGGGGGAGCGGCTACACCTTC
CSAREAGGGSGYTF
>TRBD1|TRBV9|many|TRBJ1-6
TGTGCCAGCAGCGCCGAGGGACAGCCGAGCGTTAATTCACCCCTCCACTTT
CASSAEGQPSVNSPLHF
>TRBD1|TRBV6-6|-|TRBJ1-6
TGTGCCAGCAGCCCGCCCGGACAGGCTTATAATTCACCCCTCCACTTT
CASSPPGQAYNSPLHF
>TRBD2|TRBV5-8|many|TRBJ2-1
TGTGCCACCCTAGAGGGAGGGTTCGCCAAGGATGAGCAGTTCTTC
CATLEGGFAKDEQFF
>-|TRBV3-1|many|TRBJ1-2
TGTGCCAGCAGCCAAGTCTGGGGTGACGGTGATGGCTACACCTTC
CASSQVWGDGDGYTF
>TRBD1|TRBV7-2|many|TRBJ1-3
TGTGCCAGCAGTACAGGGGGAGGTGGAAACACCATATATTTT
CASSTGGGGNTIYF
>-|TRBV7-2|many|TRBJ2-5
TGTGCCAGCAGCTTGGCTAGGGGGGGGTTCGAGACCCAGTACTTC
CASSLARGGFETQYF
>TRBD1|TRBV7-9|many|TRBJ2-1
TGTGCCAGCAGCTCAGGGACAGCCCAGGCGGATGAGCAGTTCTTC
CASSSGTAQADEQFF
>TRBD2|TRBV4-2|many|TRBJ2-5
TGTGCCAGCAGCCAAGATCCGGGGGGCGGGGGGGCCGTGGAGACCCAGTACTTC
CASSQDPGGGGAVETQYF
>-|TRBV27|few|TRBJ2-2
TGTGCCAGCAGTTCACCGGGACTTCACACCGGGGAGCTGTTTTTT
CASSSPGLHTGELFF
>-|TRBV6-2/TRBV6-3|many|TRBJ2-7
TGTGCCAGCAGTTACTCATGGGACGAGCAGTACTTC
CASSYSWDEQYF
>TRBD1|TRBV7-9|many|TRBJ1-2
TGTGCCAGCAGCTACCAGGGGGCGCATTATGGCTACACCTTC
CASSYQGAHYGYTF
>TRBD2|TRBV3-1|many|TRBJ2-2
TGTGCCAGCAGCCCTCTAGCGGGGGTGACCGGGGAGCTGTTTTTT
CASSPLAGVTGELFF
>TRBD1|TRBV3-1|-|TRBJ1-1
TGTGCCAGCAGCGCCCACAGGGGAGGGAGGGGCACTGAAGCTTTCTTT
CASSAHRGGRGTEAFF
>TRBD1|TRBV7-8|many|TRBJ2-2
TGTGCCAGCAGCTTAGCACAGGGGTTGGAGCTGTTTTTT
CASSLAQGLELFF